This section outlines one T cell receptor beta chain sequence together with its context. Its antigen is unknown. Using immunoSEQ multiplex PCR, the repertoire was profiled, and TCRdb retains in-frame clones only, with some absent. The sample carries about 100,000 clones, 90% to 96% recorded once. This sample was included in a study of OX40 agonist ivuxolimab in advanced cancers. Study details: Ivuxolimab is a fully human IgG2 antibody that activates OX40 (CD134). Study-wide points: The 0.1-3.0 mg/kg partial responders had among the lowest clonal expansion.

The sample was CD4+ or CD8+ T cells sorted from blood, taken in a trial of the OX40 agonist ivuxolimab. The TCR was taken from an adult with an advanced solid tumor such as melanoma, head and neck, liver or kidney cancer.

The CDR3: CASSWRDSPYEQYF. The CDR3 region has the DNA TGTGCCAGCAGCTGGCGGGACTCTCCCTACGAGCAGTACTTC. The chain recombines TRBV7-9 with TRBJ2-7, with D maybe TRBD2 (6 bases). With 4 bases removed from V and 2 bases from J, the gap between germline ends came to 12 bases. The germline CDR1 and CDR2 sequences are SEHNR and FQNEAQ (reference sequence). The CDR3 is 14 amino acids.